This T cell receptor (beta chain) was profiled in a study of a mutant IDH1 vaccine in newly diagnosed glioma. As for the study in general: Vaccination started 4-6 weeks after radiotherapy alone, or with temozolomide cycles. Prior therapy was radiotherapy, temozolomide, or both; most received both.

Worth noting for this clone: Its antigen is not identified.

Specified time point: week 35, safety follow-up. Each dose delivered 300 ug of mutant IDH1 20-mer peptide subcutaneously with imiquimod. Each patient was administered eight vaccinations, scheduled in weeks 1, 3, 5, 7, 11, 15, 19 and 23. The study's findings and limits: No link was apparently found between pseudoprogression and changes in top peripheral T cell clonotypes.

The CDR3 is 15 residues long. Germline V gene lookup returns CDR1 SEHNR and CDR2 FQNEAQ (reference sequence). V was pared by 5 bases and J by 0 bases, with 11 bases between. Sequencing was performed with immunoSEQ multiplex PCR; in TCRdb, only in-frame clones are kept and a portion is missing. The sample consists of tens of thousands of clones, about 74% of them appearing once. The input for sequencing was PBMCs, taken from a glioma patient whose treatment included an IDH1 peptide vaccine. J is TRBJ1-3 and V is TRBV7-9, with D tentatively TRBD1 (5 bases). The clonotype was recovered from a man aged 50-60 years with glioma. CDR3 sequence: CASSLDRSSGNTIYF. CDR3 DNA sequence: TGTGCCAGCAGCCTAGACAGATCCTCTGGAAACACCATATATTTT.